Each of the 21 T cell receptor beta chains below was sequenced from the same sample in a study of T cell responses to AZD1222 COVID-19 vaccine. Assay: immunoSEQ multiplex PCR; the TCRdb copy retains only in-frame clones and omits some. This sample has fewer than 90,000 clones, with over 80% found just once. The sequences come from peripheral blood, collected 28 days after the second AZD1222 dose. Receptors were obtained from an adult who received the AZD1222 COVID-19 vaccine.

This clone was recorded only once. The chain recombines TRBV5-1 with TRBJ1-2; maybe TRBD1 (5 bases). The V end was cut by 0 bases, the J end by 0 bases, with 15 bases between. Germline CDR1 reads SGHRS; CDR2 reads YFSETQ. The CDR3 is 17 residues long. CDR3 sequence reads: CASSLADGRGANYGYTF. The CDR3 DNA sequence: TGCGCCAGCAGCTTGGCCGATGGGAGGGGAGCTAACTATGGCTACACCTTC.

CDR3 residues: CASSLEGGTIYNEQFF. CDR3 in DNA: TGTGCCAGCAGCTTAGAGGGCGGGACGATATACAATGAGCAGTTCTTC. The genes are TRBV7-6 and TRBJ2-1; maybe TRBD2 (6 bases). The length of the CDR3 is 16 residues. Trimming removed 1 base at V and 4 bases at J, with 14 bases between. The V gene's germline CDR1 is SGHVS and CDR2 FNYEAQ.

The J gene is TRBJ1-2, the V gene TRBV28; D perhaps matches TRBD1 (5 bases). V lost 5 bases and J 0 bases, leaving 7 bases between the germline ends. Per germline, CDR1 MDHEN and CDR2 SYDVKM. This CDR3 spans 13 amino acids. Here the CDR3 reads CASSPGPNYGYTF. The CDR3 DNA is TGTGCCAGCAGTCCGGGACCTAACTATGGCTACACCTTC.

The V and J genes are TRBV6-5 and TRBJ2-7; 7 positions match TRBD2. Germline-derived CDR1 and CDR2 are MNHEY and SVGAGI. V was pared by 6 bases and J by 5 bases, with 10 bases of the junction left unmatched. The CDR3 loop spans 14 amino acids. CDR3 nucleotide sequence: TGTGCCAGCAGCGCGGGACCGGCGGGGGACGAGCAGTACTTC. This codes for CASSAGPAGDEQYF.

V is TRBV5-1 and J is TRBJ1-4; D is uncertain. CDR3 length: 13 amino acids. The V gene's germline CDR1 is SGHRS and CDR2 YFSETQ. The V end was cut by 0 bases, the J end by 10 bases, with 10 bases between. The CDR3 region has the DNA TGCGCCAGCAGCTTGGGTGACTTAGGAAAACTGTTTTTT. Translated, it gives CASSLGDLGKLFF.

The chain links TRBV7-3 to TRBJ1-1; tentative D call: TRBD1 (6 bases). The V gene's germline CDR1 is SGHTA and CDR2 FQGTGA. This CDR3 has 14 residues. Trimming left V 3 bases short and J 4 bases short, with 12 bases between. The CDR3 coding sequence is TGTGCCAGCAGCTTGGGGGGGCAGATCACTGAAGCTTTCTTT. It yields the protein CASSLGGQITEAFF.

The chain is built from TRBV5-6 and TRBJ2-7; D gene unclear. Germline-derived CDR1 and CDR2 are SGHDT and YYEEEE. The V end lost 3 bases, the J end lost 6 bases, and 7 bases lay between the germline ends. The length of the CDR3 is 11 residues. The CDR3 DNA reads TGTGCCAGCAGCTACGCAGCCGAGCAGTACTTC. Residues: CASSYAAEQYF.

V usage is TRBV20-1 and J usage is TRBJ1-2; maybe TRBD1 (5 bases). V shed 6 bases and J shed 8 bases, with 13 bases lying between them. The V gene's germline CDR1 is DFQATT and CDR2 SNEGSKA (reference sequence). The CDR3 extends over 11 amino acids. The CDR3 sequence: CSASWGRGYTF. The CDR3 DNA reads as TGCAGTGCCTCGTGGGGGAGAGGCTACACCTTC.

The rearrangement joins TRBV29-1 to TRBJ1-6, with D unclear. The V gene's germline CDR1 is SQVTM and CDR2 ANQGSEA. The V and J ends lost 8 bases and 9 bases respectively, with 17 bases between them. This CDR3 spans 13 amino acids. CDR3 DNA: TGCAGCCAGATCCGGGCCGACGGTTCACCCCTCCACTTT. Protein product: CSQIRADGSPLHF.

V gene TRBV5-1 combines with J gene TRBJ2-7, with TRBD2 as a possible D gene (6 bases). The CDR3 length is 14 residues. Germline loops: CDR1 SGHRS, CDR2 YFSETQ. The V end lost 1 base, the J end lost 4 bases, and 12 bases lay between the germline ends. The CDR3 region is CASSLMGLEYEQYF. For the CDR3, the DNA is TGCGCCAGCAGCTTGATGGGACTCGAATACGAGCAGTACTTC.

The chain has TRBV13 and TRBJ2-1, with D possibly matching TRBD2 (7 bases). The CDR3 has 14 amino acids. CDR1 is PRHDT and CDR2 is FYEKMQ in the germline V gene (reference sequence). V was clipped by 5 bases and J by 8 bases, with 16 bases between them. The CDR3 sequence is CASSGGAEFHEQFF. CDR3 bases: TGTGCCAGCAGCGGGGGGGCCGAGTTTCATGAGCAGTTCTTC.

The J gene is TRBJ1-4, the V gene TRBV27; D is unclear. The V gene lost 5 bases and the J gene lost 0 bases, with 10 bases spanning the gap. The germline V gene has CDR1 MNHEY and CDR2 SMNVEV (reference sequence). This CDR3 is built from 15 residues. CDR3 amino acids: CASSVTVATNEKLFF. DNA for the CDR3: TGTGCCAGCAGTGTGACGGTTGCAACTAATGAAAAACTGTTTTTT.

The CDR3, as DNA: TGTGCCAGCAGCCTATTTACAGATACGCAGTATTTT. Translated: CASSLFTDTQYF. This sequence joins TRBV12-3 or TRBV12-4 and TRBJ2-3; D remains unclear. V was pared by 6 bases and J by 3 bases, with 7 bases between. The CDR3 totals 12 residues.

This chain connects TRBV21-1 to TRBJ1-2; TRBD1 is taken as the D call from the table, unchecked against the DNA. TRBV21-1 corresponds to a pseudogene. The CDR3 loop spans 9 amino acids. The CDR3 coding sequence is TGTGCCAGCAGCACGACAGATACCTTC. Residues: CASSTTDTF.

As DNA, the CDR3 is TGTGCCAGCAGTTACGCCCGGGCGATTGAAGCTTTCTTT. Its translation: CASSYARAIEAFF. V usage is TRBV6-6 and J usage is TRBJ1-1; D remains unclear. The CDR3 length is 13 residues. V shed 2 bases and J shed 7 bases, with 11 bases lying between them. Germline lookup yields CDR1 MNHNY and CDR2 SVGAGI (reference sequence).

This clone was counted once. The CDR3: CASSEVGWKNNEQFF. CDR3 nucleotide sequence: TGCGCCAGCAGTGAGGTTGGTTGGAAAAACAATGAGCAGTTCTTC. The V and J genes are TRBV10-1 and TRBJ2-1; D is uncertain. The V end lost 2 bases, the J end lost 5 bases, and 13 bases lay between the germline ends. CDR1 and CDR2 (germline): WNHNN, SYGVQD (reference sequence). This CDR3 comprises 15 residues.

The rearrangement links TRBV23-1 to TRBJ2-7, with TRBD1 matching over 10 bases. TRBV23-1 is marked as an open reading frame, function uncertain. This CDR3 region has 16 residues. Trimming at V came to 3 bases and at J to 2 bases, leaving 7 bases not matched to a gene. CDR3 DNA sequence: TGCGCCAGCAGTCATCCCCGGGACAGGGGCGCCTACGAGCAGTACTTC. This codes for CASSHPRDRGAYEQYF.

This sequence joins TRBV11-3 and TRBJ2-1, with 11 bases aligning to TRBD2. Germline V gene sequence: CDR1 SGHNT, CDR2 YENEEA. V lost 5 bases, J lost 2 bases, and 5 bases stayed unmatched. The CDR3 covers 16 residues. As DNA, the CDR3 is TGTGCCAGCAGCACTAGCGGGGGCGAGCCCTACAATGAGCAGTTCTTC. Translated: CASSTSGGEPYNEQFF.

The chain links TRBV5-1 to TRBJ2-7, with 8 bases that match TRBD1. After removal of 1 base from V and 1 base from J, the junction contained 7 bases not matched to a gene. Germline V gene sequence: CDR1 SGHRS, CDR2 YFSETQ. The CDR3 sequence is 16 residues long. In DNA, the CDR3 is TGCGCCAGCAGCTTGTCAAACAGGGGGACTTCCTACGAGCAGTACTTC. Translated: CASSLSNRGTSYEQYF. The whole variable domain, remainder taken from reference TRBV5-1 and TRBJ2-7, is KAGVTQTPRYLIKTRGQQVTLSCSPISGHRSVSWYQQTPGQGLQFLFEYFSETQRNKGNFPGRFSGRQFSNSRSEMNVSTLELGDSALYLCASSLSNRGTSYEQYFGPGTRLTVT.

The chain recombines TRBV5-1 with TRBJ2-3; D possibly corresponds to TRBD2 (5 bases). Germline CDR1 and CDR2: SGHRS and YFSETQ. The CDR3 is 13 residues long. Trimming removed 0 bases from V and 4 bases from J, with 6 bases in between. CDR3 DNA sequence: TGCGCCAGCAGCTTGGCGAGGGCAGATACGCAGTATTTT. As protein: CASSLARADTQYF.

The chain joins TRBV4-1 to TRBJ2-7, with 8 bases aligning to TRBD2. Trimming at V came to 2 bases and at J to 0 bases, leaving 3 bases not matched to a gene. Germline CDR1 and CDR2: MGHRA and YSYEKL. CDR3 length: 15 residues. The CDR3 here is CASSQLSGVSYEQYF. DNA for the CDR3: TGCGCCAGCAGCCAACTTAGCGGGGTCTCCTACGAGCAGTACTTC.